This TCR beta chain was found in a study of shared clonotypes between healthy human individuals. Study-wide context: CD4 naive and CD4 memory each took three plates per donor, while CD8 naive took two and CD8 memory one.

Germline V gene sequence: CDR1 MNHEY, CDR2 SMNVEV (reference sequence). CDR3 length: 15 amino acids. Between the trimmed V and J ends, which lost 6 bases and 4 bases, there was a span of 16 bases. Findings of the study overall: Naive subsets usually exceeded memory subsets in estimated richness.

Original analysis: ImmunoSEQ supplied junction-only sequences lacking quality scores, so filtering was different. Sequenced by immunoSEQ multiplex PCR; TCRdb stores in-frame clones only, minus some. V and J calls and clone size follow that table, whereas D and trimming were derived from the DNA. The data hold roughly 2.5 million clones, with around 90% observed a single time. A remark on this clone: Its matching antigen is unknown.

The source is a man younger than 30 in good health. V and J are TRBV27 and TRBJ2-1, with unresolved D. The sequenced sample was naive CD4+ T cells sorted from blood. Subset in this sample: CD45RA+ positively selected. Here the CDR3 DNA reads TGTGCCAGCAGAAACTACAGAGCACCTTACAATGAGCAGTTCTTC. Translated, it gives CASRNYRAPYNEQFF.